This is a list of T cell receptor beta chains from one sample in a study of T-cell memory formation after mild COVID-19. Each CDR3 protein is one row after TCRdb ran MiXCR on the 5' RACE reads. The data hold just over 60,000 distinct CDR3 sequences, with about 9.4% observed a single time. The sequencing sample was made of PBMCs or a T cell subset sorted from them (not recorded which). The origin of the receptors is a man aged 18 to 35 who had mild COVID-19 (a few samples of this study predate the infection). Cell type and time point are not known. Each CDR3 is given with its conserved first and last residue. Not every row has a clone size; where given, it reads once, few, many or a size class.

- | TRBJ2-7 | TRBV9 | CASSVLAPLEQYF
few | TRBJ2-7 | TRBV7-2 | CASSLIMTSGGHEQYF
- | TRBJ1-3 | TRBV6-5 | CASSSTSLSGLEGNTIYF
many | TRBJ2-3 | TRBV7-8 | CASSLAEGSDTQYF
- | TRBJ2-2 | TRBV19 | CASNRDRLTGELFF
- | TRBJ2-3 | TRBV5-1 | CASSSPGQGRSQYF
- | TRBJ2-1 | TRBV7-7 | CASSPTSGVSSYNEQFF
few | TRBJ1-5 | TRBV2 | CASSSDREANQPQHF
many | TRBJ2-3 | TRBV7-3 | CASSLTGGTDTQYF
few | TRBJ1-5 | TRBV7-6 | CASSLNQVQPQHF
few | TRBJ2-3 | TRBV11-2 | CASSQTGLSTDTQYF
- | TRBJ1-6 | TRBV2 | CASRQGVDSPLHF
- | TRBJ2-1 | TRBV6-2/TRBV6-3 | CASSWGALGQFF
- | TRBJ2-2 | TRBV7-2 | CASSPFGGPTGELFF
- | TRBJ2-1 | TRBV11-2 | CASSLNRGRQFF
- | TRBJ2-7 | TRBV24-1 | CATSDFLGALYEQYF
- | TRBJ2-6 | TRBV28 | CASTTTGGAGANVLTF
many | TRBJ2-1 | TRBV20-1 | CSASGLSGTYNEQFF
many | TRBJ2-7 | TRBV5-1 | CASSWKGQERSEQYF
many | TRBJ2-1 | TRBV15 | CATSGGAGVAYNEQFF
- | TRBJ1-4 | TRBV7-2 | CASSLRDRGNEKLFF
- | TRBJ2-5 | TRBV5-1 | CASSLRVAGGEETQYF
few | TRBJ2-5 | TRBV4-1 | CASSQEVRQETQYF
few | TRBJ2-3 | TRBV20-1 | CRARGQYF
medium-sized | TRBJ1-2 | TRBV5-1 | CASSQREANYGYTF
- | TRBJ1-3 | TRBV4-3 | CASSQSSLRGTGNTIYF
- | TRBJ1-2 | TRBV3-1 | CASSQATGGYGYTF
many | TRBJ2-3 | TRBV4-3 | CASSQDRPGGGDTQYF
few | TRBJ1-1 | TRBV6-1 | CASIGVRDTEAFF
few | TRBJ2-3 | TRBV10-3 | CATREGGADTQYF
many | TRBJ2-5 | TRBV5-1 | CASSLGFKTDQETQYF
many | TRBJ2-5 | TRBV4-3 | CASSQDFRGQETQYF
few | TRBJ2-5 | TRBV5-1 | CASSRQQGVGETQYF
many | TRBJ2-3 | TRBV7-3 | CASSRTAGASDTQYF
many | TRBJ1-2 | TRBV4-1 | CASSRTSGGRYGYTF
- | TRBJ2-1 | TRBV7-2 | CASTRGSSDEQFF
many | TRBJ2-3 | TRBV5-5 | CAKWTGITDTQYF
- | TRBJ1-5 | TRBV7-2 | CASSLVIGQPQHF
- | TRBJ2-7 | TRBV5-1 | CASSLPGQAREQYF
few | TRBJ2-1 | TRBV9 | CASSTTGTSGYNEQFF
many | TRBJ2-1 | TRBV5-1 | CASTRGDWAGNEQFF
few | TRBJ1-1 | TRBV5-1 | CASSLGLVGGDTEAFF
few | TRBJ2-5 | TRBV11-2 | CASRRGAVGAQYF
few | TRBJ1-3 | TRBV7-2 | CASSPASSGNTIYF
- | TRBJ2-4 | TRBV10-2 | CASSKSLIGLAKNIQYF
many | TRBJ2-3 | TRBV5-1 | CASSLVGTSGSDTQYF